Listed below are T cell receptor beta chains from one sample, sequenced in a study of cytomegalovirus exposure and HLA in healthy donors. Sequencing used immunoSEQ multiplex PCR; TCRdb keeps in-frame clones, though not all of them. The table lists about 130,000 clones, around 8.5% of them singletons, with 5.5% in the top ten. The sequencing sample was made of PBMCs. All receptors derive from a man in his forties in good health and CMV-seronegative. CDR3s include the opening cysteine and the closing phenylalanine or tryptophan. A D gene is named only where the DNA matches it firmly. The size of a clone is reported for some rows only, either as once, few or many, or as a class for expanded clones.

d_call: TRBD1; v_call: TRBV4-2; j_call: TRBJ1-5; clone_size: few; cdr3_nt: TGTGCCAGCAGCCAAGATCAGGGGGGCCATCAGCCCCAGCATTTT; cdr3_aa: CASSQDQGGHQPQHF
d_call: .; v_call: TRBV7-6; j_call: TRBJ2-1; clone_size: .; cdr3_nt: TGTGCCAGCAGCTTAGGTTCGGCGGGCGGGACCTACAATGAGCAGTTCTTC; cdr3_aa: CASSLGSAGGTYNEQFF
d_call: .; v_call: TRBV4-1; j_call: TRBJ2-7; clone_size: few; cdr3_nt: TGCGCCAGCAGCCCCCCAGGACAAGGAGCCTACGAGCAGTACTTC; cdr3_aa: CASSPPGQGAYEQYF
d_call: TRBD2; v_call: TRBV5-4; j_call: TRBJ2-5; clone_size: few; cdr3_nt: TGTGCCAGCAGCTTGGGACTAGCGGGGGGTGAGACCCAGTACTTC; cdr3_aa: CASSLGLAGGETQYF
d_call: TRBD1; v_call: TRBV19; j_call: TRBJ1-1; clone_size: few; cdr3_nt: TGTGCCAGTAGTGACAGGGGTGGCACTGAAGCTTTCTTT; cdr3_aa: CASSDRGGTEAFF
d_call: TRBD1; v_call: TRBV19; j_call: TRBJ1-2; clone_size: few; cdr3_nt: TGTGCCAGTAGCACAGGGGGAATCTACACCTTC; cdr3_aa: CASSTGGIYTF
d_call: TRBD1; v_call: TRBV19; j_call: TRBJ1-3; clone_size: few; cdr3_nt: TGTGCCAGTAGTAGTCCAGGGGGAACGGCTGGAAACACCATATATTTT; cdr3_aa: CASSSPGGTAGNTIYF
d_call: TRBD1; v_call: TRBV25-1; j_call: TRBJ2-3; clone_size: .; cdr3_nt: TGTGCCACCGGGGACAGGGCCGGAGATACGCAGTATTTT; cdr3_aa: CATGDRAGDTQYF
d_call: .; v_call: TRBV18; j_call: TRBJ1-1; clone_size: few; cdr3_nt: TGTGCCAGCTCACGAAGGGGCGGCCTTGGGAACACTGAAGCTTTCTTT; cdr3_aa: CASSRRGGLGNTEAFF
d_call: .; v_call: TRBV5-1; j_call: TRBJ1-1; clone_size: .; cdr3_nt: TGCGCCAGCAGCAAGAAGGGGGACACTGAAGCTTTCTTT; cdr3_aa: CASSKKGDTEAFF
d_call: TRBD1; v_call: TRBV6-1; j_call: TRBJ1-1; clone_size: few; cdr3_nt: TGTGCCAGCAGGGGGACAGGGAACACTGAAGCTTTCTTT; cdr3_aa: CASRGTGNTEAFF
d_call: .; v_call: TRBV7-9; j_call: TRBJ1-2; clone_size: few; cdr3_nt: TGTGCCAGCAGCGACAGAGATCGTATGGGCTACACCTTC; cdr3_aa: CASSDRDRMGYTF
d_call: TRBD1; v_call: TRBV6-6; j_call: TRBJ2-5; clone_size: .; cdr3_nt: TGTGCCAGCAGCCTCCGGGACAGGGTAAAGACCCAGTACTTC; cdr3_aa: CASSLRDRVKTQYF
d_call: TRBD1; v_call: TRBV5-8; j_call: TRBJ2-7; clone_size: .; cdr3_nt: TGTGCCAGCAGCCGGGACAGGGCCTCCTACGAGCAGTACTTC; cdr3_aa: CASSRDRASYEQYF
d_call: .; v_call: TRBV27; j_call: TRBJ1-5; clone_size: few; cdr3_nt: TGTGCCAGCAGTTTGAGTAGCAATCAGCCCCAGCATTTT; cdr3_aa: CASSLSSNQPQHF
d_call: TRBD1; v_call: TRBV29-1; j_call: TRBJ1-2; clone_size: .; cdr3_nt: TGCAGCGTTGGACAGGGGGCTGACTATGGCTACACCTTC; cdr3_aa: CSVGQGADYGYTF
d_call: TRBD2; v_call: TRBV4-2; j_call: TRBJ2-3; clone_size: few; cdr3_nt: TGTGCCAGCAGCCAAGAAGTTAGCGGGGGATGGGATACGCAGTATTTT; cdr3_aa: CASSQEVSGGWDTQYF
d_call: .; v_call: TRBV6-5; j_call: TRBJ2-7; clone_size: .; cdr3_nt: TGTGCCAGCACCCCCCCACGGGGGAGCTCCTACGAGCAGTACTTC; cdr3_aa: CASTPPRGSSYEQYF
d_call: .; v_call: TRBV28; j_call: TRBJ2-2; clone_size: few; cdr3_nt: TGTGCCAGCAGTAATAGGTGGAAAGCGGGCACCGGGGAGCTGTTTTTT; cdr3_aa: CASSNRWKAGTGELFF
d_call: TRBD1; v_call: TRBV5-4; j_call: TRBJ1-2; clone_size: .; cdr3_nt: TGTGCCAGCAGCTCCCGACAGGGAGCTAACTATGGCTACACCTTC; cdr3_aa: CASSSRQGANYGYTF
d_call: .; v_call: TRBV14; j_call: TRBJ1-5; clone_size: few; cdr3_nt: TGTGCCAGCAGCCAAGATTGGGGCGATCAGCCCCAGCATTTT; cdr3_aa: CASSQDWGDQPQHF
d_call: TRBD2; v_call: TRBV4-1; j_call: TRBJ2-7; clone_size: few; cdr3_nt: TGCGCCAGCAGCCAAGAAATACGGGAGGCCTACGAGCAGTACTTC; cdr3_aa: CASSQEIREAYEQYF
d_call: TRBD1; v_call: TRBV6-6; j_call: TRBJ1-6; clone_size: few; cdr3_nt: TGTGCCAGCAGGGGACAGGGGAATTCACCCCTCCACTTT; cdr3_aa: CASRGQGNSPLHF
d_call: .; v_call: TRBV6-1; j_call: TRBJ1-1; clone_size: few; cdr3_nt: TGTGCCAGCAGTGATCTCAGGAACACTGAAGCTTTCTTT; cdr3_aa: CASSDLRNTEAFF
d_call: .; v_call: TRBV19; j_call: TRBJ1-2; clone_size: few; cdr3_nt: TGTGCCAGTAGTATAAGGACAGACTTCTTCTATGGCTACACCTTC; cdr3_aa: CASSIRTDFFYGYTF
d_call: .; v_call: TRBV7-9; j_call: TRBJ2-7; clone_size: .; cdr3_nt: TGTGCCAGCAGTCCAGGGGGGTCGACCTACGAGCAGTACTTC; cdr3_aa: CASSPGGSTYEQYF
d_call: .; v_call: TRBV2; j_call: TRBJ2-7; clone_size: .; cdr3_nt: TGTGCCAGCAGGAACGGGGGACCGCCTAACTTTATGGGCTACTTC; cdr3_aa: CASRNGGPPNFMGYF
d_call: TRBD2; v_call: TRBV10-1; j_call: TRBJ2-2; clone_size: .; cdr3_nt: TGCGCCAGCAGTGAAAACCTAGCGGGCACCGGGGAGCTGTTTTTT; cdr3_aa: CASSENLAGTGELFF
d_call: TRBD1; v_call: TRBV29-1; j_call: TRBJ1-5; clone_size: few; cdr3_nt: TGCAGCCGGGGGGACAGGGGGGATCAGCCCCAGCATTTT; cdr3_aa: CSRGDRGDQPQHF
d_call: .; v_call: TRBV2; j_call: TRBJ1-6; clone_size: few; cdr3_nt: TGTGCCAGCAGTCTTGACAGGTTCAGCTCACCCCTCCACTTT; cdr3_aa: CASSLDRFSSPLHF
d_call: TRBD1; v_call: TRBV19; j_call: TRBJ1-4; clone_size: few; cdr3_nt: TGTGCCAGTAGTATATCAACAGGGGGTGGTGAAAAACTGTTTTTT; cdr3_aa: CASSISTGGGEKLFF
d_call: .; v_call: TRBV7-2; j_call: TRBJ1-2; clone_size: few; cdr3_nt: TGTGCCAGCAGCCGGACAGTGGAAGGCTACACCTTC; cdr3_aa: CASSRTVEGYTF
d_call: .; v_call: TRBV10-1; j_call: TRBJ2-7; clone_size: .; cdr3_nt: TGCGCCAGCAGTGAGGGGCAGGGCCCCTCCATTGAGCAGTACTTC; cdr3_aa: CASSEGQGPSIEQYF
d_call: .; v_call: TRBV6-5; j_call: TRBJ1-6; clone_size: .; cdr3_nt: TGTGCCAGCAGTGGGGGGGGAAATTCACCCCTCCACTTT; cdr3_aa: CASSGGGNSPLHF
d_call: TRBD1; v_call: TRBV30; j_call: TRBJ1-5; clone_size: few; cdr3_nt: TGTGCCTGGAGCCCGGACAGGGGAGGCAATCAGCCCCAGCATTTT; cdr3_aa: CAWSPDRGGNQPQHF